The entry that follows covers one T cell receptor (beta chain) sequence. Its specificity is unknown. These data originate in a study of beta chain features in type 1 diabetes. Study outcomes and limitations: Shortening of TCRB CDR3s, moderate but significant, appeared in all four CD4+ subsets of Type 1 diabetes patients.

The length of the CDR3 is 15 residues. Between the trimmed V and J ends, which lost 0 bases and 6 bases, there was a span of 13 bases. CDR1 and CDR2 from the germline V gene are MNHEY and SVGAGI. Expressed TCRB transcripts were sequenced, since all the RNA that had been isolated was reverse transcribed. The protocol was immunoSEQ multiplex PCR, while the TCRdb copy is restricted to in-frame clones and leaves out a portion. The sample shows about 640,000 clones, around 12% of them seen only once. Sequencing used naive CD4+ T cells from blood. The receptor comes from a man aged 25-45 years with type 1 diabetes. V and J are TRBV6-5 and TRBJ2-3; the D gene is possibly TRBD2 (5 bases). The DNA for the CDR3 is TGTGCCAGCAGTTACTCGGAGGATAGAGGGGATACGCAGTATTTT. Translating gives CASSYSEDRGDTQYF.